The 22 T cell receptor beta chains in this list originate from one sample, sequenced in a study of monozygotic twins with inflammatory bowel disease. TCRdb re-called the 5' RACE reads and shows each CDR3 protein once, DNA omitted. The sample's table shows approximately 160,000 distinct CDR3 sequences. Input material: blood. These receptors came from a human donor with ulcerative colitis or Crohn's disease, or a healthy co-twin of an affected twin (not recorded which).

CDR3 residues: CASSQRLAGTETQYF. The chain uses TRBV27 and TRBJ2-5; the D call from TCRdb, TRBD2, cannot be confirmed without DNA. CDR3 length: 15 residues. Germline CDR1 MNHEY, CDR2 SMNVEV (reference sequence).

The chain employs TRBV20-1 and TRBJ2-2; TCRdb proposes TRBD2, but this gene call is untestable without DNA. The CDR3 runs 14 residues. Germline lookup yields CDR1 DFQATT and CDR2 SNEGSKA (reference sequence). CDR3 region: CSAIAGGPAGELFF.

The rearrangement joins TRBV11-2 to TRBJ2-2; no DNA is available, so the TRBD2 call from TCRdb remains unchecked. Germline V lookup: CDR1 SGHAT, CDR2 FQNNGV. This CDR3 has 18 residues. CDR3 residues: CASSLVSASGSGTGELFF.

The chain links TRBV11-3 to TRBJ2-2; TCRdb names TRBD1, which stays unverified in the absence of DNA. Germline assignment: CDR1 SGHNT and CDR2 YENEEA. The CDR3 is 15 amino acids. Here the CDR3 reads CASSPGGSWTGELFF.

The chain uses TRBV7-3 and TRBJ2-7; no DNA is available, so the TRBD2 call from TCRdb remains unchecked. Germline V gene data show CDR1 as SGHTA and CDR2 as FQGTGA. This CDR3 is built from 15 residues. The chain's CDR3 is CASSQGRDSFSEQYF.

This chain joins TRBV5-4 and TRBJ2-6. Germline loops: CDR1 SGHNT, CDR2 YYREEE (reference sequence). The CDR3 consists of 15 residues. The CDR3 region is CASSFMGSGANVLTF.

CDR3: CASSQQGAGTDTQYF. The genes are TRBV2 and TRBJ2-3; TCRdb's D gene call, TRBD1, goes unchecked for lack of DNA. Germline V gene sequence: CDR1 SNHLY, CDR2 FYNNEI. The CDR3 runs 15 residues.

The V call is TRBV24-1, the J call TRBJ1-5; as DNA is missing, the TRBD1 call by TCRdb cannot be tested. The germline V gene has CDR1 KGHDR and CDR2 SFDVKD. This CDR3 contains 16 residues. The CDR3 protein is CATSDRRQGINQPQHF.

This chain links TRBV24-1 with TRBJ2-7; the D gene TCRdb calls, TRBD1, cannot be checked with no DNA. Germline V lookup: CDR1 KGHDR, CDR2 SFDVKD. This CDR3 is 16 amino acids long. The CDR3 reads CATSDPGGGGTYEQYF.

This chain links TRBV28 with TRBJ1-1; TCRdb indicates TRBD1, and absent DNA this call remains unverified. CDR1 and CDR2 (germline): MDHEN, SYDVKM. The CDR3 covers 14 residues. CDR3 loop: CASRTGTGGFVAFF. The full variable domain, in which reference TRBV28 and TRBJ1-1 provide the parts outside the CDR3, is DVKVTQSSRYLVKRTGEKVFLECVQDMDHENMFWYRQDPGLGLRLIYFSYDVKMKEKGDIPEGYSVSREKKERFSLILESASTNQTSMYLCASRTGTGGFVAFFGQGTRLTVV.

The chain links TRBV28 to TRBJ1-1. From germline, CDR1 is MDHEN and CDR2 SYDVKM. This CDR3 region has 15 residues. This chain's CDR3 is CASSLGGERNTEAFF.

The rearrangement joins TRBV10-3 to TRBJ2-1; TCRdb calls TRBD1, which cannot be checked without DNA. CDR3 length equals 15 residues. The germline V gene has CDR1 ENHRY and CDR2 SYGVKD. The CDR3 reads CAISEQGVAYNEQFF.

The V call is TRBV20-1, the J call TRBJ2-1; the TCRdb call, TRBD1, lacks DNA for checking. Germline V gives CDR1 DFQATT, CDR2 SNEGSKA (reference sequence). CDR3 length: 14 amino acids. The CDR3 sequence is CSAREGGTYNEQFF.

The V call is TRBV19, the J call TRBJ1-4. The germline V gene has CDR1 LNHDA and CDR2 SQIVND (reference sequence). CDR3 length: 12 amino acids. Here the CDR3 reads CASSSAVGKLFF.

The rearrangement links TRBV5-1 to TRBJ2-7. Germline V gene data show CDR1 as SGHRS and CDR2 as YFSETQ. This CDR3 region has 15 residues. The CDR3 here is CASSPLVGDPYEQYF. The whole variable domain, filled in from reference TRBV5-1 and TRBJ2-7, reads KAGVTQTPRYLIKTRGQQVTLSCSPISGHRSVSWYQQTPGQGLQFLFEYFSETQRNKGNFPGRFSGRQFSNSRSEMNVSTLELGDSALYLCASSPLVGDPYEQYFGPGTRLTVT.

The CDR3 spells CASSSPTGKMNYGYTF. The rearrangement links TRBV5-4 to TRBJ1-2; no DNA is available, so the TRBD1 call from TCRdb remains unchecked. The germline gives CDR1 SGHNT, CDR2 YYREEE (reference sequence). This CDR3 is built from 16 residues. Complete variable domain (other parts from reference TRBV5-4 and TRBJ1-2): ETGVTQSPTHLIKTRGQQVTLRCSSQSGHNTVSWYQQALGQGPQFIFQYYREEENGRGNFPPRFSGLQFPNYSSELNVNALELDDSALYLCASSSPTGKMNYGYTFGSGTRLTVV.

V usage is TRBV10-3 and J usage is TRBJ2-4; TCRdb's D call, TRBD2, is unchecked because there is no DNA. The CDR3 covers 14 residues. Germline V gene sequence: CDR1 ENHRY, CDR2 SYGVKD. The CDR3 protein is CATQGTSAVGIQYF.

J is TRBJ2-5 and V is TRBV29-1; TCRdb's D gene call, TRBD2, goes unchecked for lack of DNA. Germline CDR1 reads SQVTM; CDR2 reads ANQGSEA. The CDR3 consists of 12 residues. CDR3 sequence reads: CSPLTSEETQYF.

The V gene is TRBV5-1, the J gene TRBJ2-1; with no DNA, the TCRdb D assignment of TRBD2 cannot be verified. The germline V gene has CDR1 SGHRS and CDR2 YFSETQ. The CDR3 runs to 18 residues. CDR3 region: CASSLSSGSRGGYNEQFF. The full variable domain, completed using reference TRBV5-1 and TRBJ2-1, is KAGVTQTPRYLIKTRGQQVTLSCSPISGHRSVSWYQQTPGQGLQFLFEYFSETQRNKGNFPGRFSGRQFSNSRSEMNVSTLELGDSALYLCASSLSSGSRGGYNEQFFGPGTRLTVL.

The CDR3 is CASSLGVTGANVLTF. The V call is TRBV6-1, the J call TRBJ2-6; lacking DNA, the TRBD1 call made by TCRdb goes unchecked. The CDR3 is 15 amino acids. The germline CDR1 and CDR2 sequences are MNHNS and SASEGT.

J is TRBJ1-1 and V is TRBV20-1; absent DNA, TCRdb's TRBD1 call cannot be checked. The CDR3 is 13 amino acids. Germline V CDR1 and CDR2: DFQATT, SNEGSKA (reference sequence). The chain's CDR3 is CSARDRGLPEAVF.

This rearrangement joins TRBV9 to TRBJ2-1. This CDR3 contains 13 residues. Germline V gene sequence: CDR1 SGDLS, CDR2 YYNGEE. This CDR3 reads CASSVDPSDEQFF.